The next 26 T cell receptor beta chains were all read from a single sample in a study of OX40 agonist ivuxolimab in advanced cancers. Clones were sequenced by immunoSEQ multiplex PCR, and TCRdb holds only the in-frame ones, with some missing. The data hold approximately 60,000 clones, with roughly 88% observed a single time. Sequenced here: CD4+ or CD8+ T cells sorted from blood, sampled in a trial of the OX40 agonist ivuxolimab. The receptors here all came from an adult with an advanced solid tumor such as melanoma, head and neck, liver or kidney cancer.

The table lists this clone with a few counts. This sequence joins TRBV5-5 and TRBJ1-1; D gene unclear. Trimming removed 4 bases at V and 4 bases at J, with 11 bases between. Germline CDR1 SGHKS, CDR2 YYEKEE (reference sequence). The CDR3 length is 13 residues. The CDR3 loop reads CASSPGWGTEAFF. The CDR3 bases are TGTGCCAGCAGCCCGGGTTGGGGCACTGAAGCTTTCTTT.

The rearrangement links TRBV18 to TRBJ2-7; D assignment may be TRBD1 or TRBD2 (5 bases each). Per germline, CDR1 KGHSH and CDR2 LQKENI. The germline V and J ends were trimmed by 3 bases and 1 base, with 16 bases remaining between them. This CDR3 is 16 amino acids long. The CDR3 sequence: CASSPGPGSLSYEQYV. CDR3 nucleotide sequence: TGTGCCAGCTCACCGGGACCGGGGTCGTTATCCTACGAGCAGTACGTC.

The genes are TRBV11-2 and TRBJ1-4, with 7 bases fitting TRBD1. J gave up 4 bases and V 7 bases, and 9 bases lay outside the gene matches. Per the germline V gene, CDR1 is SGHAT and CDR2 is FQNNGV. CDR3 length: 15 residues. This CDR3 reads CASIPPGQYNEKLFF. CDR3 nucleotide sequence: TGTGCCAGCATCCCACCGGGACAGTATAATGAAAAACTGTTTTTT.

This clone was seen only once. The V call is TRBV19, the J call TRBJ1-5, with a weak D call TRBD1 (6 bases). V was cut by 4 bases and J by 7 bases, with 14 bases left in between. The V gene's germline CDR1 is LNHDA and CDR2 SQIVND (reference sequence). CDR3 length: 14 residues. CDR3 nucleotide sequence: TGTGCCAGTAGTACGGGGACAACCTCCCAGCCCCAGCATTTT. Its translation is CASSTGTTSQPQHF.

The chain combines TRBV10-3 with TRBJ1-2; D is perhaps TRBD1 (6 bases). The CDR3 length is 15 residues. Germline values: CDR1 ENHRY, CDR2 SYGVKD. Trimming cost V 4 bases and J 5 bases, with 17 bases left between them. The CDR3 DNA follows: TGTGCCATCAGTGCGCCAGGGGAAGTGGGTTATGGCTACACCTTC. This gives the protein CAISAPGEVGYGYTF.

The chain employs TRBV7-9 and TRBJ1-1; maybe TRBD1 (5 bases). Trimming left V 5 bases short and J 4 bases short, with 14 bases between. Per the germline V gene, CDR1 is SEHNR and CDR2 is FQNEAQ (reference sequence). This CDR3 has 14 residues. The CDR3 DNA reads TGTGCCAGCAGCGGAGGGGCTGCGGGCACTGAAGCTTTCTTT. Its translation: CASSGGAAGTEAFF.

The chain links TRBV10-2 to TRBJ2-7; the match to TRBD1 covers 9 bases. Looked up from germline, CDR1 is WSHSY and CDR2 is SAAADI. Trimming removed 10 bases from V and 2 bases from J; junction bases left unmatched: 6. The CDR3 runs 13 residues. Here the CDR3 reads CATGDREPYEQYF. The CDR3 nucleotides read TGCGCCACCGGGGACAGGGAACCCTACGAGCAGTACTTC.

The chain couples TRBV27 to TRBJ2-3, with D tentatively TRBD1 (6 bases). The CDR3 runs 14 residues. Germline V gene sequence: CDR1 MNHEY, CDR2 SMNVEV (reference sequence). The V end lost 6 bases, the J end lost 4 bases, and 14 bases lay between the germline ends. CDR3 amino acids: CASRLTGWSDTQYF. CDR3 bases: TGTGCCAGCAGATTAACAGGGTGGTCAGATACGCAGTATTTT.

This clone was counted a few times. The chain combines TRBV7-9 with TRBJ2-7, with D unresolved. The CDR3 has 13 residues. Trimming shortened V by 6 bases and J by 2 bases, and 11 bases separated the two germline ends. Looked up from germline, CDR1 is SEHNR and CDR2 is FQNEAQ (reference sequence). This chain's CDR3 is CASSAPSAYEQYF. In DNA form, the CDR3 reads TGTGCCAGCAGTGCACCCTCCGCCTACGAGCAGTACTTC.

The V and J genes are TRBV4-3 and TRBJ2-3, with TRBD1 as a possible D gene (6 bases). The germline gives CDR1 LGHNA, CDR2 YSLEER. V lost 6 bases to trimming and J lost 6 bases, with 13 bases between them. The CDR3 consists of 13 residues. Here the CDR3 reads CASSQTTGDTQYF. Written as DNA, the CDR3 is TGCGCCAGCAGTCAAACAACAGGGGATACGCAGTATTTT.

This clone appeared a few times. This same CDR3 is encoded by further DNA sequences in the sample. V is TRBV7-3 and J is TRBJ2-2, with D hard to call. Trimming stripped 1 base from V and 6 bases from J, with 6 bases between. CDR1 and CDR2 from the germline V gene are SGHTA and FQGTGA. CDR3 length: 13 residues. Here the CDR3 DNA reads TGTGCCAGCAGCTTAAACAGTGCCGGGGAGCTGTTTTTT. It is translated as CASSLNSAGELFF.

V gene TRBV27 combines with J gene TRBJ2-7; D might be TRBD1 or TRBD2, each matching 6 bases. The germline gives CDR1 MNHEY, CDR2 SMNVEV (reference sequence). This CDR3 has 15 amino acids. V lost 3 bases to trimming and J lost 4 bases, with 16 bases between them. Here the CDR3 reads CASSLKGGIDYEQYF. The CDR3, as DNA: TGTGCCAGCAGTTTGAAAGGGGGGATCGATTACGAGCAGTACTTC.

The chain employs TRBV19 and TRBJ1-5; D is uncertain. The V end was cut by 3 bases, the J end by 0 bases, with 9 bases between. The CDR3 loop spans 15 amino acids. Germline V gene sequence: CDR1 LNHDA, CDR2 SQIVND (reference sequence). CDR3 sequence: CASSMAAYSNQPQHF. DNA of the CDR3: TGTGCCAGTAGTATGGCAGCCTATAGCAATCAGCCCCAGCATTTT.

The chain couples TRBV19 to TRBJ1-1; possibly TRBD1 for D (5 bases). The CDR3 extends over 15 amino acids. Deletions cut 2 bases from V and 1 base from J, with 11 bases between. Germline V lookup: CDR1 LNHDA, CDR2 SQIVND (reference sequence). CDR3 in DNA: TGTGCCAGTAGTATACCCACAGGCCCGAACACTGAAGCTTTCTTT. Its protein is CASSIPTGPNTEAFF.

The gene calls are TRBV2 and TRBJ1-2; 8 bases match TRBD1. CDR1 is SNHLY, CDR2 FYNNEI, per germline. This CDR3 is 14 amino acids long. The trim removed 10 bases at V and 4 bases at J, leaving 11 bases unmatched. CDR3 sequence reads: CAIPPTGTGYGYTF. In nucleotides, the CDR3 is TGTGCCATCCCCCCGACCGGGACAGGCTATGGCTACACCTTC.

The chain couples TRBV7-9 to TRBJ1-1; D is uncertain. V lost 4 bases, J lost 2 bases, and 14 bases lay in between. In germline, CDR1 is SEHNR, CDR2 FQNEAQ (reference sequence). The CDR3 consists of 15 residues. CDR3 DNA: TGTGCCAGCAGCTCCTCTTGGCGGAGCAACACTGAAGCTTTCTTT. Translating it yields CASSSSWRSNTEAFF.

The chain is built from TRBV28 and TRBJ1-2; D is unclear. Trimming cost V 3 bases and J 4 bases, with 6 bases left between them. This CDR3 spans 12 amino acids. Germline V gene sequence: CDR1 MDHEN, CDR2 SYDVKM. CDR3 amino acids: CASSLILYGYTF. Here the CDR3 DNA reads TGTGCCAGCAGTTTGATCCTCTATGGCTACACCTTC.

The rearrangement joins TRBV7-9 to TRBJ1-1; a possible D gene is TRBD1 (6 bases). The V gene lost 5 bases and the J gene lost 4 bases, with 20 bases spanning the gap. The V gene's germline CDR1 is SEHNR and CDR2 FQNEAQ (reference sequence). This CDR3 contains 16 residues. The DNA of the CDR3 is TGTGCCAGCAGCACACCCCCACAGGGTCAGGTCACTGAAGCTTTCTTT. It encodes CASSTPPQGQVTEAFF.

The chain couples TRBV15 to TRBJ1-1; a weak D match, TRBD1 (6 bases). This CDR3 is built from 15 residues. Germline values: CDR1 LNHNV, CDR2 YYDKDF (reference sequence). Trimming removed 0 bases at V and 11 bases at J, with 19 bases between. DNA of the CDR3: TGTGCCACCAGCAGAGATCTAGGGGGGGGCCCCGACGCTTTCTTT. Amino acids: CATSRDLGGGPDAFF.

The chain carries TRBV9 and TRBJ2-1; D is unclear. Per the germline V gene, CDR1 is SGDLS and CDR2 is YYNGEE. Trimming pared 3 bases from V and 4 bases from J, leaving 5 bases between. The CDR3 has 12 residues. The chain's CDR3 is CASSAMYNEQFF. The DNA for the CDR3 is TGTGCCAGCAGCGCCATGTACAATGAGCAGTTCTTC.

This rearrangement joins TRBV2 to TRBJ1-1; perhaps TRBD1 as D (5 bases). Looked up from germline, CDR1 is SNHLY and CDR2 is FYNNEI. CDR3 length equals 13 residues. Trimming removed 5 bases from V and 4 bases from J, with 11 bases in between. The CDR3 bases are TGTGCCAGCAGTCTGGGGGTGGGCACTGAAGCTTTCTTT. Translating it yields CASSLGVGTEAFF.

The chain joins TRBV11-2 to TRBJ2-7; the D call may be TRBD1 or TRBD2 (5 bases each). CDR3 length equals 11 residues. The germline V gene has CDR1 SGHAT and CDR2 FQNNGV. Between the trimmed V and J ends, which lost 5 bases and 8 bases, there was a span of 10 bases. The CDR3 DNA sequence: TGTGCCAGCAGCATCACGGGACAGCAGTACGTC. It yields the protein CASSITGQQYV.

The chain combines TRBV6-5 with TRBJ1-2; the match to TRBD1 covers 7 bases. CDR1 and CDR2 from the germline V gene are MNHEY and SVGAGI. The CDR3 extends over 14 amino acids. V trimming: 2 bases; J trimming: 3 bases; junction bases outside the gene matches: 3. The DNA for the CDR3 is TGTGCCAGCAGTTACGGACAGGCTTACTATGGCTACACCTTC. Encoded protein: CASSYGQAYYGYTF.

This chain uses TRBV5-6 with TRBJ1-2; D might be TRBD1 (6 bases). Trimming left V 4 bases short and J 3 bases short, with 13 bases between. CDR3 size: 14 residues. The germline CDR1 and CDR2 sequences are SGHDT and YYEEEE. The CDR3 DNA sequence: TGTGCCAGCAGCAATAACCACAGGGACTATGGCTACACCTTC. This gives the protein CASSNNHRDYGYTF.

V gene TRBV6-1 combines with J gene TRBJ2-2; D remains unclear. Trimming took 0 bases from V and 1 from J, leaving 12 bases between them. This CDR3 is 17 amino acids long. CDR1 is MNHNS, CDR2 SASEGT, per germline. The CDR3 bases are TGTGCCAGCAGTGAAGCTTTTTGGCTACTGAACACCGGGGAGCTGTTTTTT. The encoded protein is CASSEAFWLLNTGELFF.

The V call is TRBV19, the J call TRBJ1-5; weak D call: TRBD1 (5 bases). The CDR3 consists of 12 residues. Germline CDR1 LNHDA, CDR2 SQIVND (reference sequence). V lost 5 bases to trimming and J lost 7 bases, with 9 bases between them. CDR3 in DNA: TGTGCCAGTAGTTCCCCAGGGCAGCCCCAGCATTTT. Protein product: CASSSPGQPQHF.